Listed here are 2 T cell receptor beta chains from one sample, sequenced in a study of shared clonotypes between healthy human individuals. Clones were read by immunoSEQ multiplex PCR, and TCRdb kept only the in-frame ones, dropping some. The sample consists of some 2.3 million clones, roughly 93% of them appearing once. Sequenced sample: naive CD4+ T cells from PBMCs. The subset denotes: CD45RA+ positively selected. The receptors were sampled from a man in his late teens or twenties in good health. Some clones in this sample may be carry-over from other donors' samples.

This chain connects TRBV25-1 to TRBJ2-1; D gene unclear. The CDR3 sequence is 14 residues long. V dropped 1 base and J dropped 5 bases, with 9 bases sitting between them. Germline V gene lookup returns CDR1 MGHDK and CDR2 SYGVNS. Here the CDR3 reads CASSEFTINNEQFF. The CDR3 region has the DNA TGTGCCAGCAGTGAATTTACCATAAACAATGAGCAGTTCTTC.

The chain has TRBV28 and TRBJ2-7; 10 bases are a match to TRBD2. Looked up from germline, CDR1 is MDHEN and CDR2 is SYDVKM. The V segment lost 10 bases and the J segment 3 bases; nucleotides outside the gene matches: 9. The CDR3 is made up of 14 amino acids. CDR3 protein: CAIRASGSLYEQYF. CDR3 nucleotides: TGTGCCATCAGGGCTAGCGGGAGTCTCTACGAGCAGTACTTC.